Sequencing of this TCR beta chain was carried out in a study of beta chain features in type 1 diabetes. Across the whole study: Researchers looked at around 100 million sorted cells across all samples. General observations from the study: The study found moderately but significantly shorter TCRB CDR3s in all four CD4+ subsets of Type 1 diabetes patients.

Details on this clone: Its cognate antigen is unknown.

CDR1 SGHTA and CDR2 FQGTGA come from the germline V gene. The ends were cut back, 5 bases at V and 4 bases at J, with 18 bases in the middle. There are 16 residues in the CDR3. All of the isolated RNA was reverse transcribed, so expressed TCRB transcripts were sequenced. Average reads for naive, central memory and regulatory T cell samples were some 3.9 million. The table came from immunoSEQ multiplex PCR; TCRdb's copy has only in-frame clones and leaves some out. The sample shows 300,000 or so clones, 6.5% to 10% of them seen only once. Sequenced material: central memory CD4+ T cells from blood. The chain links TRBV7-3 to TRBJ2-1, with D tentatively TRBD1 or TRBD2 (6 bases each). This receptor was obtained from a woman aged 18-30 years in good health. The CDR3 nucleotides are TGTGCCAGCAGCCTCTCGGGGGCGTCTACGTACAATGAGCAGTTCTTC. This gives the protein CASSLSGASTYNEQFF.